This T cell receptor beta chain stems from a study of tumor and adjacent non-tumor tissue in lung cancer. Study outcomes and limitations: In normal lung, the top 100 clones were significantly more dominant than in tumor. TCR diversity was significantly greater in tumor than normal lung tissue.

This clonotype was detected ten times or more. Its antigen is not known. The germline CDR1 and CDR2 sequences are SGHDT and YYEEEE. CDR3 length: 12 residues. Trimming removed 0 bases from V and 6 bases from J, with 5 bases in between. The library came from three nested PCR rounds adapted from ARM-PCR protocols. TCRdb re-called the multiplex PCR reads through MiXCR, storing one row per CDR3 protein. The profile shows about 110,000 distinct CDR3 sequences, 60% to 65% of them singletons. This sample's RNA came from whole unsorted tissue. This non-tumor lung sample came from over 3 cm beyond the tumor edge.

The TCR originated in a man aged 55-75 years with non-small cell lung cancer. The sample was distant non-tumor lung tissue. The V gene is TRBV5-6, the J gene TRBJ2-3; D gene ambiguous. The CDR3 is CASSLEHDTQYF. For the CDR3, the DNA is TGTGCCAGCAGCTTGGAACATGATACGCAGTATTTT. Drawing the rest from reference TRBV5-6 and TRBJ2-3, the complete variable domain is DAGVTQSPTHLIKTRGQQVTLRCSPKSGHDTVSWYQQALGQGPQFIFQYYEEEERQRGNFPDRFSGHQFPNYSSELNVNALLLGDSALYLCASSLEHDTQYFGPGTRLTVL.